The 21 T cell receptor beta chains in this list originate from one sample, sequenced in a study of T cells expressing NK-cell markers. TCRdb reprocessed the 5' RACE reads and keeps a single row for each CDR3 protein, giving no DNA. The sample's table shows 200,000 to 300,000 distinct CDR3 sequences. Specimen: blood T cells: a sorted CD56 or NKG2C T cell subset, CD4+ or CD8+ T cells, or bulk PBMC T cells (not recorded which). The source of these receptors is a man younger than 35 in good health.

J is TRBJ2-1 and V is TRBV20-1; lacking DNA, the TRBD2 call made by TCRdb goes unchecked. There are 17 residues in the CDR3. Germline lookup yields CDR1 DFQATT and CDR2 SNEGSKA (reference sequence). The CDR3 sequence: CSARDGRGRTSIYEQFF.

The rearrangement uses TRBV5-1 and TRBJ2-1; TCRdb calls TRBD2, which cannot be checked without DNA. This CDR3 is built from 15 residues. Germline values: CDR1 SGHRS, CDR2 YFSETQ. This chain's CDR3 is CASSAAPLEGHEQFF.

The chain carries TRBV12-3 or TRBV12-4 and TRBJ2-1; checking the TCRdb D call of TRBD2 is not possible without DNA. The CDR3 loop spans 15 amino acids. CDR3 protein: CASGSRGTEVDEQFF.

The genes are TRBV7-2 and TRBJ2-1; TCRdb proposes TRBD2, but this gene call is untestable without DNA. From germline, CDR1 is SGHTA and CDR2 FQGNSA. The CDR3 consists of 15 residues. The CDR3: CASSLVGLAGNEQFF.

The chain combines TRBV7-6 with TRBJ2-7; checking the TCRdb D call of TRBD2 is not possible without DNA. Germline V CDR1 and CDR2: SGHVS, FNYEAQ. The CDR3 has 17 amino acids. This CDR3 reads CASSSEPSVRDFYEQYF. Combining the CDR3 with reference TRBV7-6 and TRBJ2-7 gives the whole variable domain GAGVSQSPRYKVTKRGQDVALRCDPISGHVSLYWYRQALGQGPEFLTYFNYEAQQDKSGLPNDRFSAERPEGSISTLTIQRTEQRDSAMYRCASSSEPSVRDFYEQYFGPGTRLTVT.

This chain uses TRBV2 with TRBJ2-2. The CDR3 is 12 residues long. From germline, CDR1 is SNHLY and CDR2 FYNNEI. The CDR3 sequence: CASSEVAGELFF.

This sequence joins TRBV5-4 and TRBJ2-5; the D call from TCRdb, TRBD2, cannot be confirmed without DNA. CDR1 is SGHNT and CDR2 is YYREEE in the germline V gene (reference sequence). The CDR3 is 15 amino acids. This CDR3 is CASSQAGGLQETQYF.

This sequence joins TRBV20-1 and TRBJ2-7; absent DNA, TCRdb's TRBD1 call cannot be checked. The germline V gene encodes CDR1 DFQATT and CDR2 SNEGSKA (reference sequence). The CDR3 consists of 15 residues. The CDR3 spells CSARGGTGGSYEQYF.

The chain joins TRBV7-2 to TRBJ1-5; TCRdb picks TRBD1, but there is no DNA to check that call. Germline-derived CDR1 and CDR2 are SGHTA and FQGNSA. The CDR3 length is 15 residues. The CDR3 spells CASSLEGQGNQPQHF.

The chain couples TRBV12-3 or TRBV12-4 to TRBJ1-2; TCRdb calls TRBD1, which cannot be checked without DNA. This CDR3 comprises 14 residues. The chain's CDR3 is CASGADRGRDGYTF.

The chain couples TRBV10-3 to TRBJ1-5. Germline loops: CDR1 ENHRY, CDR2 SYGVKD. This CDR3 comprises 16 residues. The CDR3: CAISEHEGTSNQPQHF.

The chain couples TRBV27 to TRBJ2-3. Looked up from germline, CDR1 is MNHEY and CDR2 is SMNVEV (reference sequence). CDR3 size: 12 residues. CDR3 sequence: CASRTGADTQYF.

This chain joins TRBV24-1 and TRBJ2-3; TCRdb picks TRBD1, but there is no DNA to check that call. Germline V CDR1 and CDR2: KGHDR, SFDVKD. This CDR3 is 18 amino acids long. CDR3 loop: CATSDPSRPPKSTDTQYF.

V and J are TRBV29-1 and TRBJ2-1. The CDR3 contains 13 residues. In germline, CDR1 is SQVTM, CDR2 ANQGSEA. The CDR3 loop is CSLIDGSYNEQFF.

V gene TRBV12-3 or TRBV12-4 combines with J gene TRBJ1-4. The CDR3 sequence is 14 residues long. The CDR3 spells CASSNSLTNEKLFF.

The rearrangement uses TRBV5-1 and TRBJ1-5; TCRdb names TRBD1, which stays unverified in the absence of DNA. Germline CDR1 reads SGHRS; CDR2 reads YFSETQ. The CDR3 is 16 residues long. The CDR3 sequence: CASSFYPGGQVEPQHF.

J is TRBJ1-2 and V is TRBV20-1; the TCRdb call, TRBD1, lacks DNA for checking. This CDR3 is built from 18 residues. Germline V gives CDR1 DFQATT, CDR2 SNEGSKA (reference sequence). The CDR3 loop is CSASPMGDKYYGAGGYTF.

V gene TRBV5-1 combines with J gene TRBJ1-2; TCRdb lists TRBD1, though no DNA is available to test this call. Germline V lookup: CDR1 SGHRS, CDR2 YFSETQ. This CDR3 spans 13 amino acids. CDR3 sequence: CASSLAGTDGYTF.

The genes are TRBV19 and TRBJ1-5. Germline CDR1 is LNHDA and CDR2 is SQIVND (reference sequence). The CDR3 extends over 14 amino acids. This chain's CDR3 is CASSTGRENQPQHF.

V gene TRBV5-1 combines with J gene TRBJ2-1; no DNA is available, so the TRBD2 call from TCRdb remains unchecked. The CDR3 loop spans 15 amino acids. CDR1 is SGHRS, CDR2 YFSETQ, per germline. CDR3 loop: CASSFGGGRYNEQFF. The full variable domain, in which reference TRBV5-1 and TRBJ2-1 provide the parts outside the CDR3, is KAGVTQTPRYLIKTRGQQVTLSCSPISGHRSVSWYQQTPGQGLQFLFEYFSETQRNKGNFPGRFSGRQFSNSRSEMNVSTLELGDSALYLCASSFGGGRYNEQFFGPGTRLTVL.

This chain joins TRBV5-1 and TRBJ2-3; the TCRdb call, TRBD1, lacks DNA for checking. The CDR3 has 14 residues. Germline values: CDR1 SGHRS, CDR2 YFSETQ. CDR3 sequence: CASSLGGPTDTQYF. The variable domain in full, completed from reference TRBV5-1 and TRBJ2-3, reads KAGVTQTPRYLIKTRGQQVTLSCSPISGHRSVSWYQQTPGQGLQFLFEYFSETQRNKGNFPGRFSGRQFSNSRSEMNVSTLELGDSALYLCASSLGGPTDTQYFGPGTRLTVL.